These T cell receptor beta chains were read from a single sample in a study of HIV-infected patients and healthy controls. TCRdb re-analysed the 5' RACE reads in MiXCR, keeping a single row per CDR3 protein. The sample contains thousands of distinct CDR3 sequences, around 5.2% of which appear only once. Sequenced here: blood, sampled during antiretroviral therapy. The receptors originated from an adult with HIV infection. The CDR3 runs from the conserved cysteine through the conserved F or W. D genes are given only for firm matches. A row's size may be missing; if present it is once, few, many or a size class.

d_gene	v_gene	abundance	j_gene	CDR3aa	CDR3nt
NA	TRBV5-1	NA	TRBJ2-1	CASSLLNNEQFF	TGCGCCAGCAGCTTGTTGAACAATGAGCAGTTCTTC
TRBD2	TRBV20-1	medium-sized	TRBJ2-3	CSATLRGGGTDTQYF	TGCAGTGCTACCCTCCGCGGGGGTGGTACAGATACGCAGTATTTT
NA	TRBV5-1	medium-sized	TRBJ2-7	CASSLDPGLGEQYF	TGCGCCAGCAGCTTGGACCCTGGCCTCGGCGAGCAGTACTTC
NA	TRBV2	many	TRBJ1-5	CASSRRNSNQPQHF	TGTGCCAGCAGCAGACGGAATAGCAATCAGCCCCAGCATTTT
NA	TRBV6-7	many	TRBJ2-1	CASTLHRAGVRYNEQFF	TGTGCCAGCACACTCCACAGGGCGGGAGTCCGTTACAATGAGCAGTTCTTC
TRBD1	TRBV10-3	few	TRBJ2-7	CAISPGQGFDEQYF	TGTGCCATCAGCCCGGGACAGGGTTTCGACGAGCAGTACTTC
NA	TRBV6-6	medium-sized	TRBJ2-7	CASSYPDEQYF	TGTGCCAGCAGTTACCCTGACGAGCAGTACTTC
NA	TRBV28	many	TRBJ1-5	CASSYRVSNQPQHF	TGTGCCAGCAGTTACAGGGTCAGCAATCAGCCCCAGCATTTT
TRBD2	TRBV5-4	many	TRBJ2-5	CASSLLAGVTETQYF	TGTGCCAGCAGCTTGTTAGCGGGAGTAACGGAGACCCAGTACTTC
NA	TRBV12-3/TRBV12-4	few	TRBJ2-7	CASGALEQGTYEQYF	TGTGCCAGCGGTGCCCTCGAACAAGGGACCTACGAGCAGTACTTC
NA	TRBV9	NA	TRBJ2-4	CASSDSRENIQYF	TGTGCCAGCAGCGACAGCCGTGAAAACATTCAGTACTTC
TRBD2	TRBV24-1	few	TRBJ2-3	CATSVNSGRPLTDTQYF	TGTGCCACCAGTGTCAATAGCGGGAGACCTCTCACAGATACGCAGTATTTT
NA	TRBV28	many	TRBJ2-7	CASRPLTGLYEQYF	TGTGCCAGCAGGCCCCTGACAGGCTTGTACGAGCAGTACTTC
NA	TRBV7-9	NA	TRBJ2-1	CASSLSGPYNEQFF	TGTGCCAGCAGCTTAAGCGGACCGTACAATGAGCAGTTCTTC
NA	TRBV7-2	medium-sized	TRBJ2-7	CASSLAGDEQYF	TGTGCCAGCAGCTTAGCCGGGGACGAGCAGTACTTC
NA	TRBV6-5	NA	TRBJ1-1	CASSYTVMNTEAFF	TGTGCCAGCAGTTACACCGTTATGAACACTGAAGCTTTCTTT
NA	TRBV29-1	NA	TRBJ2-1	CSVGGSSYNEQFF	TGCAGCGTTGGGGGTAGCTCCTACAATGAGCAGTTCTTC
TRBD1	TRBV4-2	medium-sized	TRBJ1-4	CASSQNRGLGEKLFF	TGTGCCAGCAGCCAAAACAGGGGATTGGGCGAAAAACTGTTTTTT
TRBD1	TRBV4-1	NA	TRBJ2-5	CASSLQLGQPTETQYF	TGCGCCAGCAGCCTACAATTGGGACAGCCGACGGAGACCCAGTACTTC
NA	TRBV12-3/TRBV12-4	many	TRBJ1-5	CASSLGAGLQPQHF	TGTGCCAGCAGTCTGGGGGCGGGGCTTCAGCCCCAGCATTTT
TRBD2	TRBV7-3	medium-sized	TRBJ2-3	CASSSRTSGGLADTQYF	TGTGCCAGCAGCTCCCGGACTAGCGGGGGGTTAGCAGATACGCAGTATTTT
NA	TRBV7-9	many	TRBJ1-1	CASSPRVLNTEAFF	TGTGCCAGCAGCCCCCGGGTTCTGAACACTGAAGCTTTCTTT
NA	TRBV20-1	medium-sized	TRBJ2-1	CSAPDKRIRNEQFF	TGCAGTGCCCCGGACAAGCGGATCCGTAATGAGCAGTTCTTC
NA	TRBV29-1	medium-sized	TRBJ2-3	CSVEGTSASASTDTQYF	TGCAGCGTTGAAGGGACGTCGGCATCTGCTAGCACAGATACGCAGTATTTT
TRBD1	TRBV6-5	medium-sized	TRBJ1-5	CASSQYRGGSSNQPQHF	TGTGCCAGCAGTCAGTACAGGGGGGGATCGAGCAATCAGCCCCAGCATTTT
TRBD2	TRBV10-3	medium-sized	TRBJ2-5	CAISAQLAPQETQYF	TGTGCCATCAGTGCCCAACTAGCGCCCCAAGAGACCCAGTACTTC
NA	TRBV7-9	medium-sized	TRBJ1-5	CASSLSSVNQPQHF	TGTGCCAGCAGCTTAAGCAGTGTCAATCAGCCCCAGCATTTT
TRBD1	TRBV7-2	medium-sized	TRBJ1-4	CASSLGQGIATNEKLFF	TGTGCCAGCAGCTTGGGACAGGGAATTGCAACTAATGAAAAACTGTTTTTT
NA	TRBV12-3/TRBV12-4	many	TRBJ1-4	CASSFVLIRSGLYSNEKLFF	TGTGCCAGCAGTTTCGTTCTTATTAGGAGCGGACTCTATTCTAATGAAAAACTGTTTTTT
NA	TRBV29-1	medium-sized	TRBJ1-3	CSVMTAGNTIYF	TGCAGCGTCATGACAGCAGGAAACACCATATATTTT
TRBD1	TRBV9	many	TRBJ2-5	CASSPHLDRDRAYQETQYF	TGTGCCAGCAGCCCACACTTGGACCGGGACAGGGCGTACCAAGAGACCCAGTACTTC
NA	TRBV7-9	medium-sized	TRBJ1-5	CASSPTDRNQPQHF	TGTGCCAGCAGCCCTACAGACCGCAATCAGCCCCAGCATTTT
TRBD2	TRBV7-2	few	TRBJ2-3	CASSLYWKRTSGSPDTQYF	TGTGCCAGCAGCTTATATTGGAAAAGGACTAGCGGGAGTCCAGATACGCAGTATTTT
NA	TRBV12-3/TRBV12-4	NA	TRBJ1-2	CASSFTPDLANYGYTF	TGTGCCAGCAGTTTCACACCAGATTTAGCTAACTATGGCTACACCTTC
NA	TRBV7-8	many	TRBJ1-2	CASSLRLIGTYGYTF	TGTGCCAGCAGCTTAAGGTTGATTGGGACTTATGGCTACACCTTC
NA	TRBV7-9	many	TRBJ2-3	CASSPGASSTDTQYF	TGTGCCAGCAGTCCTGGCGCCTCCAGCACAGATACGCAGTATTTT
NA	TRBV30	many	TRBJ2-3	CAWSAESASTDTQYF	TGTGCCTGGAGTGCTGAGAGTGCTAGCACAGATACGCAGTATTTT
TRBD2	TRBV18	medium-sized	TRBJ2-3	CASSHLAASTDTQYF	TGTGCCAGCTCACATCTAGCGGCTTCCACAGATACGCAGTATTTT
NA	TRBV4-2	medium-sized	TRBJ1-2	CASSQDRRTAISGYTF	TGTGCCAGCAGCCAAGATCGGCGGACAGCCATCAGCGGCTACACCTTC
NA	TRBV11-2	many	TRBJ1-1	CASSLAPGVNTEAFF	TGTGCCAGCAGCTTAGCGCCAGGGGTGAACACTGAAGCTTTCTTT
NA	TRBV6-1	medium-sized	TRBJ2-3	CASSEDTTDTQYF	TGTGCCAGCAGTGAAGATACCACAGATACGCAGTATTTT
NA	TRBV12-3/TRBV12-4	medium-sized	TRBJ1-1	CASNIQGSDTEAFF	TGTGCCAGCAATATACAGGGAAGTGACACTGAAGCTTTCTTT
TRBD1	TRBV12-3/TRBV12-4	medium-sized	TRBJ1-6	CASSFGQGYSPLHF	TGTGCCAGCAGTTTTGGACAGGGGTATTCACCCCTCCACTTT
TRBD1	TRBV15	medium-sized	TRBJ1-4	CATSRGQGNEKLFF	TGTGCCACCAGCAGGGGACAGGGGAATGAAAAACTGTTTTTT
NA	TRBV13	medium-sized	TRBJ1-2	CASSSPDLIGYTF	TGTGCCAGCAGCTCCCCAGACCTTATCGGCTACACCTTC
TRBD2	TRBV30	many	TRBJ2-1	CAWSGERGTNNEQFF	TGTGCCTGGAGCGGCGAGCGGGGGACAAACAATGAGCAGTTCTTC
NA	TRBV12-5	medium-sized	TRBJ2-5	CASAYGSETQYF	TGTGCTAGTGCCTACGGGAGTGAGACCCAGTACTTC
TRBD2	TRBV7-8	NA	TRBJ2-5	CASRAGGLLHETQYF	TGTGCCAGCAGAGCGGGAGGCCTCCTGCATGAGACCCAGTACTTC
NA	TRBV6-6	medium-sized	TRBJ1-1	CASSYNRDTEAFF	TGTGCCAGCAGTTATAACAGGGACACTGAAGCTTTCTTT
TRBD1	TRBV5-5	large	TRBJ1-2	CASSYRDSPYYGYTF	TGTGCCAGCAGCTACCGGGACAGCCCTTACTATGGCTACACCTTC
NA	TRBV6-5	NA	TRBJ2-7	CASSYSSLGAYEQYF	TGTGCCAGCAGTTACTCGAGCCTAGGGGCCTACGAGCAGTACTTC
NA	TRBV4-2	many	TRBJ2-1	CASSQDAQGNNEQFF	TGTGCCAGCAGCCAAGACGCGCAGGGCAACAATGAGCAGTTCTTC
NA	TRBV24-1	many	TRBJ2-1	CATSDPSWGQNEQFF	TGTGCCACCAGTGACCCGAGCTGGGGCCAGAATGAGCAGTTCTTC